This entry is about one T cell receptor (beta chain). Antigen unknown. The V gene's germline CDR1 is SGHKS and CDR2 YYEKEE (reference sequence). J gave up 8 bases and V 3 bases, and 3 bases lay outside the gene matches. This CDR3 is 14 amino acids long. The sample is drawn from a study of naive and memory T cell subsets. Study-wide findings and caveats: TCR transcript changes with activation or differentiation may affect this RNA method.

Four PCR rounds used nested alpha and beta constant region primers plus the SP2 primer. For blood and skin samples, reverse transcription used TCR alpha and beta constant primers. One entry per CDR3 protein results from TCRdb running MiXCR on the 5' RACE reads. The sample holds 57,000 or so distinct CDR3 sequences, roughly 7% seen once. A UMI-containing oligonucleotide was joined by 3' ligation to the TCR cDNA template. Adult healthy volunteers gave 2.5 ml peripheral blood for whole-blood RNA. Unsorted total RNA, roughly 1 to 1000 ng, was DNase treated before reverse transcription. This clonotype originated in a male donor in good health. The V gene is TRBV5-5, the J gene TRBJ1-6, with 9 bases identical to TRBD1. This CDR3 is CASSWTGDDSPLHF. CDR3 nucleotide sequence: TGTGCCAGCAGCTGGACAGGGGATGATTCACCCCTCCACTTT.